This record concerns one T cell receptor beta chain sequence. Its antigen is as yet unknown. These data come from a study of OX40 agonist ivuxolimab in advanced cancers. Study details: Patients were dosed intravenously with ivuxolimab at 0.01 to 10 mg/kg every 2 weeks. Participants, 75% to 85% male, averaged approximately 60 years of age, ranging from roughly 20 to 80. Study results and caveats: Expanded clones tended on average to be more numerous among CD8+ T cells than CD4+. At 0.1 to 3.0 mg/kg, clonal expansion of CD4+ and CD8+ blood T cells had occurred by week 6.

Per germline, CDR1 KGHSH and CDR2 LQKENI. V dropped 4 bases and J dropped 3 bases, with 16 bases sitting between them. The CDR3 is made up of 15 amino acids. Clones were read by immunoSEQ multiplex PCR, and TCRdb kept only the in-frame ones, dropping some. The sample has approximately 69,000 clones; 85% to 90% are singletons. The source material was CD4+ or CD8+ T cells sorted from blood, sampled in a trial of the OX40 agonist ivuxolimab. This clonotype was sampled from an adult with an advanced solid tumor such as melanoma, head and neck, liver or kidney cancer. The chain has TRBV18 and TRBJ2-7; tentative D call: TRBD1 (5 bases). CDR3 residues: CASSQQDPPRYEQYF. In DNA, the CDR3 is TGTGCCAGCTCACAACAGGACCCCCCACGCTACGAGCAGTACTTC.